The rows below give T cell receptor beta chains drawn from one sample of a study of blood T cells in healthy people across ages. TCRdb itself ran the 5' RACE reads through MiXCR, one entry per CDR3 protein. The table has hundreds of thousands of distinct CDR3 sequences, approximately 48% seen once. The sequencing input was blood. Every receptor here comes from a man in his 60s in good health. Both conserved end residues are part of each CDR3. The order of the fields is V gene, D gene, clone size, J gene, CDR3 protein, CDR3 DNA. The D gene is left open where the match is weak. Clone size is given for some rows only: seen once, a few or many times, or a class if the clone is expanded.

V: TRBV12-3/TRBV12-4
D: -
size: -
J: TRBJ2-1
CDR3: CASRPTGLEGQFF
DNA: TGTGCCAGCAGGCCCACGGGGCTGGAAGGGCAGTTCTTC

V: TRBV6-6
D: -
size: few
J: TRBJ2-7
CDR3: CASSSDNYEQYF
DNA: TGTGCCAGCAGCTCGGACAACTACGAGCAGTACTTC

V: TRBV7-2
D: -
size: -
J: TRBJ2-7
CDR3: CASSNRDTPSYEQYF
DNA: TGTGCCAGCAGCAACCGGGACACACCCTCCTACGAGCAGTACTTC

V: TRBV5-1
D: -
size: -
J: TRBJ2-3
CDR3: CASAPPVATRDTQYF
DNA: TGCGCCAGCGCCCCCCCGGTAGCCACCCGAGATACGCAGTATTTT

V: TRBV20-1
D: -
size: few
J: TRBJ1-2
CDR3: CSARETSYGYTF
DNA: TGCAGTGCTAGGGAGACAAGCTATGGCTACACCTTC

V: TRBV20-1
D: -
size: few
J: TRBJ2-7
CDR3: CSARNRDRSYEQYF
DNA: TGCAGTGCTCGAAACCGGGACCGCTCCTACGAGCAGTACTTC

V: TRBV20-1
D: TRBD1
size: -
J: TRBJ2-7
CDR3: CSARDLNRGNNEQYF
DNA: TGCAGTGCTAGAGATCTTAACAGGGGGAACAATGAGCAGTACTTC

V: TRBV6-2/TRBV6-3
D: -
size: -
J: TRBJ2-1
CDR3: CASRSRNEQFF
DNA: TGTGCCAGCAGGTCGAGGAATGAGCAGTTCTTC

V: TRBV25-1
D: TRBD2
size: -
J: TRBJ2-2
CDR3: CASSGMTSVAGELFF
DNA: TGTGCCAGCAGTGGAATGACTAGCGTGGCCGGGGAGCTGTTTTTT

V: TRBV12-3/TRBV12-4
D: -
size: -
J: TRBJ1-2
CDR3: CASSPAERSRAYGYTF
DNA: TGTGCCAGCAGCCCCGCCGAGAGGTCCAGGGCCTATGGCTACACCTTC

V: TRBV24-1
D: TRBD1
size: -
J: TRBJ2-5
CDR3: CATSDQTGGDEQYF
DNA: TGTGCCACCAGTGACCAGACAGGGGGCGATGAGCAGTACTTC

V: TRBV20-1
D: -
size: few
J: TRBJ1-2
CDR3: CSAVGEAGGYTF
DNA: TGCAGTGCTGTGGGGGAGGCAGGAGGCTACACCTTC

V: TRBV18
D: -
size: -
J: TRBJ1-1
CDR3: CASSLDPGTEAFF
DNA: TGTGCCAGCTCTCTAGACCCAGGCACTGAAGCTTTCTTT

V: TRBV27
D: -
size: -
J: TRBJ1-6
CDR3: CASSLSRPFRNSPLHF
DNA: TGTGCCAGCAGTTTATCGAGACCATTCCGGAATTCACCCCTCCACTTT

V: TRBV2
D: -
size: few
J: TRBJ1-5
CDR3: CASNTAASNQPQHF
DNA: TGTGCCAGCAACACGGCAGCTAGCAATCAGCCCCAGCATTTT

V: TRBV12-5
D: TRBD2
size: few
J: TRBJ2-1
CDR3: CASGTGTSGYNEQFF
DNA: TGTGCTAGTGGTACCGGGACTAGCGGTTACAATGAGCAGTTCTTC

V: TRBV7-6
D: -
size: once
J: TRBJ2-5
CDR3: CASSLNRDKQETQYF
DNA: TGTGCCAGCAGCTTAAACAGGGATAAACAAGAGACCCAGTACTTC

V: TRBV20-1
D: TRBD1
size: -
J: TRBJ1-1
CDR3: CSGATGRSTEAFF
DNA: TGCAGTGGGGCGACAGGGCGATCCACTGAAGCTTTCTTT

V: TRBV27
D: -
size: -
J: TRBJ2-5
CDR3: CASSSKDTSLGETQYF
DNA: TGTGCCAGCAGTTCGAAGGACACGTCTCTAGGGGAGACCCAGTACTTC

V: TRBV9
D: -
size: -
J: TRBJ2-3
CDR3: CASTIGGRDTQYF
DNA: TGTGCCAGCACCATAGGGGGTCGAGATACGCAGTATTTT

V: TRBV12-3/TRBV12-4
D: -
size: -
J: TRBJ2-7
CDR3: CASSLVAGMDEQYF
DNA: TGTGCCAGCAGTTTAGTGGCAGGGATGGACGAGCAGTACTTC

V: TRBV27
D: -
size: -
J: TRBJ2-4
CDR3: CASSPRDSHLAKNIQYF
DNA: TGTGCCAGCAGCCCCCGGGACTCACATCTAGCCAAAAACATTCAGTACTTC

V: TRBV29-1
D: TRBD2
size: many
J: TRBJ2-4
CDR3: CSVELAGRFQYF
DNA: TGCAGCGTTGAACTAGCGGGGAGGTTTCAGTACTTC

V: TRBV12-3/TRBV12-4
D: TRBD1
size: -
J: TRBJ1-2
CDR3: CASSLGQFNYGYTF
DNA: TGTGCCAGCAGTTTGGGACAGTTTAACTATGGCTACACCTTC

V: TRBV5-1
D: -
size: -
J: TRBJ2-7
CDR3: CASSLDGRTLFCEQYF
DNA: TGCGCCAGCAGCTTGGATGGCCGGACTCTCTTTTGCGAGCAGTACTTC

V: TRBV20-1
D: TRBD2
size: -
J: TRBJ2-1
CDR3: CSANSLAGGYNEQFF
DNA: TGCAGTGCTAACTCCTTGGCGGGGGGTTACAATGAGCAGTTCTTC

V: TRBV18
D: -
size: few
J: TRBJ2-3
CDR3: CASSPPLAGTDTQYF
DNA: TGTGCCAGCTCACCACCACTAGCCGGGACAGATACGCAGTATTTT

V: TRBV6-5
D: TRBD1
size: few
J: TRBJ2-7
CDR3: CASRAGTAYEQYF
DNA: TGTGCCAGCAGGGCCGGGACAGCCTACGAGCAGTACTTC

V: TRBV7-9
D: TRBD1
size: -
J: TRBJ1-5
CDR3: CASSKTGGQPQHF
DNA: TGTGCCAGCAGCAAGACAGGGGGCCAGCCCCAGCATTTT

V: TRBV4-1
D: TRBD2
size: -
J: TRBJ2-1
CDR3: CASGTREGNEQFF
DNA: TGCGCCAGCGGTACCAGGGAGGGCAATGAGCAGTTCTTC

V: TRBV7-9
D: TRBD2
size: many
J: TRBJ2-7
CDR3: CASSLSGGINYEQYF
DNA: TGTGCCAGCAGCTTATCGGGGGGGATTAACTACGAGCAGTACTTC

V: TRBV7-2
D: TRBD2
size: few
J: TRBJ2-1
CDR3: CASSPGTSGDYNEQFF
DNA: TGTGCCAGCAGCCCGGGGACTAGCGGGGACTACAATGAGCAGTTCTTC

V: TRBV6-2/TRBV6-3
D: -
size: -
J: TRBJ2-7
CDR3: CAGSYNQGYSYEQYF
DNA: TGTGCCGGCAGTTATAATCAGGGGTACTCCTACGAGCAGTACTTC

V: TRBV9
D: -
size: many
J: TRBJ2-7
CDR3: CASSISGTAAGEQYF
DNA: TGTGCCAGCAGCATTTCCGGGACGGCTGCTGGAGAGCAGTACTTC

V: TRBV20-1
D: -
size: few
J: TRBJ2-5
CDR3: CSASGTRVVEQYF
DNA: TGCAGTGCTAGTGGGACACGGGTCGTTGAGCAGTACTTC

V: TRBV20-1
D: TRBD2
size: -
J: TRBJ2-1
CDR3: CSARTRPGGGNEQFF
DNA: TGCAGTGCTAGAACCCGCCCGGGGGGTGGCAATGAGCAGTTCTTC

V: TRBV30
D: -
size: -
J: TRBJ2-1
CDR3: CAWSNRNYNEQFF
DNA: TGTGCCTGGAGTAACAGGAACTACAATGAGCAGTTCTTC

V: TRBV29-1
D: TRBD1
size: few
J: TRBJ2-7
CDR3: CSVKDRGRAMGGYEQYF
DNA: TGCAGCGTAAAGGACAGGGGGCGCGCTATGGGGGGCTACGAGCAGTACTTC

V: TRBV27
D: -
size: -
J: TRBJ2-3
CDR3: CASSPFAADTQYF
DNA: TGTGCCAGCAGCCCCTTCGCTGCAGATACGCAGTATTTT

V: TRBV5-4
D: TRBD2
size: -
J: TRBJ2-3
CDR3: CASSAASSGGVSDTQYF
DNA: TGTGCCAGCAGCGCCGCTTCTAGCGGGGGGGTATCAGATACGCAGTATTTT

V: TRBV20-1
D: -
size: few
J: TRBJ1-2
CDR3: CSATDQKYGYTF
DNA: TGCAGTGCTACCGACCAGAAATATGGCTACACCTTC

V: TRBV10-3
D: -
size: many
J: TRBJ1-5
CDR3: CAISEAGGTQPQHF
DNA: TGTGCCATCAGTGAGGCTGGGGGGACGCAGCCCCAGCATTTT

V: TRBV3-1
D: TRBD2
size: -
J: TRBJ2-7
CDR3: CASSQAGLAGMNPYEQYF
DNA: TGTGCCAGCAGCCAAGCCGGACTAGCGGGGATGAATCCCTACGAGCAGTACTTC

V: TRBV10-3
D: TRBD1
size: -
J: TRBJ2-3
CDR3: CAISGLTDRGFTDTQYF
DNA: TGTGCCATCAGTGGGCTTACCGACAGGGGTTTCACAGATACGCAGTATTTT

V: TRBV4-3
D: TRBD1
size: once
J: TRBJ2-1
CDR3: CASSRTDRDDNEQFF
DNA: TGCGCCAGCAGCCGGACGGACAGGGACGACAATGAGCAGTTCTTC

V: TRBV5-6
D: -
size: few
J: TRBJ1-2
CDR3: CASSQTRGGYTF
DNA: TGTGCCAGCAGCCAGACTAGGGGAGGCTACACCTTC

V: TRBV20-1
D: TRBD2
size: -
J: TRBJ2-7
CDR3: CSATDTSGGYEQYF
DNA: TGCAGTGCTACAGACACTAGCGGGGGATACGAGCAGTACTTC

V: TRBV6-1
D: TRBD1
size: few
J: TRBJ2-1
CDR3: CASSEQLTGNNEQFF
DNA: TGTGCCAGCAGTGAACAACTGACAGGGAACAATGAGCAGTTCTTC

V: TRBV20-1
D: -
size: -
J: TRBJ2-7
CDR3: CGGAEAGRSYEQYF
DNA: TGCGGGGGGGCCGAGGCGGGGAGAAGCTACGAGCAGTACTTC

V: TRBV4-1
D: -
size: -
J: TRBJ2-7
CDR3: CTSSQEWGRGYEQYF
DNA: TGCACCAGCAGCCAAGAGTGGGGTCGGGGCTACGAGCAGTACTTC

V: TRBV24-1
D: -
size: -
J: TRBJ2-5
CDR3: CATSDARTLQETQYF
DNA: TGTGCCACCAGTGATGCCAGGACTCTCCAAGAGACCCAGTACTTC